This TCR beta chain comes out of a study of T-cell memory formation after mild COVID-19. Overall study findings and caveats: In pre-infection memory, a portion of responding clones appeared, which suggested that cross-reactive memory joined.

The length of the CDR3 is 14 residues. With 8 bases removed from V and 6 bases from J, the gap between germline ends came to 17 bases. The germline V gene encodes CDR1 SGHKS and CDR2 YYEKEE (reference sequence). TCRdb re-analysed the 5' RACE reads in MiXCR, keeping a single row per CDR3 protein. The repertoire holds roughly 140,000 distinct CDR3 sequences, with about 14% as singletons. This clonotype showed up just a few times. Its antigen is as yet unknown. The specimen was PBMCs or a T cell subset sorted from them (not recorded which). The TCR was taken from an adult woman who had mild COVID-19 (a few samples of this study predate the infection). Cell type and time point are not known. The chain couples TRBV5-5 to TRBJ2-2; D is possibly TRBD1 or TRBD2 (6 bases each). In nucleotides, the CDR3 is TGTGCCAGTAACTACAGGGAGGACCCCGGGGAGCTGTTTTTT. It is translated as CASNYREDPGELFF.